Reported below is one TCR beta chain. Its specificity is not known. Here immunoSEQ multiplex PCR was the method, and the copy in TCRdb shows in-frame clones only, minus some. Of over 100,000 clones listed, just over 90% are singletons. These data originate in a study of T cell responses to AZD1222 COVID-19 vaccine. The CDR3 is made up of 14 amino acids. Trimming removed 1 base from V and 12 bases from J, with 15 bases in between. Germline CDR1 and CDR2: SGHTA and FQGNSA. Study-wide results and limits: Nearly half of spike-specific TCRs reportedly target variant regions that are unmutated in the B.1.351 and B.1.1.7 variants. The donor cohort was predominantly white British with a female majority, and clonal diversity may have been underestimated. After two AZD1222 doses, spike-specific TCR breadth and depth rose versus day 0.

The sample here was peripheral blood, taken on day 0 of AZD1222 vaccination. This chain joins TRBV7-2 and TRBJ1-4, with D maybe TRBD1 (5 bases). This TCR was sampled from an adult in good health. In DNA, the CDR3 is TGTGCCAGCAGCTTAGGCTCGGGGGTCGGCGAACTGTTTTTT. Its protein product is CASSLGSGVGELFF.